The 6 T cell receptor beta chains below all came from one sample that was sequenced in a study of immune evolution from preneoplasia to lung adenocarcinoma. Clones were read by immunoSEQ multiplex PCR, and TCRdb kept only the in-frame ones, dropping some. This sample has several thousand clones, with just over 75% found just once. The sequencing sample was made of FFPE minimally invasive lung adenocarcinoma tissue. The source of these receptors is a person aged 60-80 years with lung adenocarcinoma.

V usage is TRBV5-1 and J usage is TRBJ2-1, with 12 bases that match TRBD1. The V gene's germline CDR1 is SGHRS and CDR2 YFSETQ. J lost 6 bases, V lost 2 bases, and 9 bases had no gene match. The CDR3 covers 17 residues. Here the CDR3 DNA reads TGCGCCAGCAGCTTCGAATTGGGACAGGGGGCCTCCAATGAGCAGTTCTTC. Its translation is CASSFELGQGASNEQFF.

V and J are TRBV9 and TRBJ2-1; TRBD2 matches at 10 bases. The CDR3 has 18 amino acids. Per germline, CDR1 SGDLS and CDR2 YYNGEE. The ends lost 0 bases at V and 8 bases at J; junction bases unmatched: 14. CDR3 residues: CASSVGGQASGSSYEQFF. Here the CDR3 DNA reads TGTGCCAGCAGCGTAGGGGGTCAGGCTAGCGGGAGTTCATATGAGCAGTTCTTC.

This sequence joins TRBV4-2 and TRBJ2-4; weak D call: TRBD2 (5 bases). CDR1 and CDR2 (germline): LGHNA, YNFKEQ. Trimming pared 3 bases from V and 3 bases from J, leaving 9 bases between. CDR3 size: 14 residues. The DNA of the CDR3 is TGTGCCAGCAGCCAGGCCGGGGACAAAAACATTCAGTACTTC. This gives the protein CASSQAGDKNIQYF.

V usage is TRBV19 and J usage is TRBJ1-5; possible D gene TRBD1, 6 bases. This CDR3 contains 13 residues. Germline V gene lookup returns CDR1 LNHDA and CDR2 SQIVND (reference sequence). The V end was cut by 5 bases, the J end by 7 bases, with 12 bases between. Here the CDR3 reads CASSGQGKQPQHF. For the CDR3, the DNA is TGTGCCAGTAGTGGGCAGGGGAAACAGCCCCAGCATTTT.

The J gene is TRBJ2-7, the V gene TRBV2; 11 bases map to TRBD1. CDR1 and CDR2 from the germline V gene are SNHLY and FYNNEI. J lost 5 bases, V lost 4 bases, and 4 bases had no gene match. This CDR3 is 14 amino acids long. The CDR3 is CASSADRGLNEQYF. DNA for the CDR3: TGTGCCAGCAGTGCGGACAGGGGGCTCAACGAGCAGTACTTC. Full variable domain (missing parts from reference TRBV2 and TRBJ2-7): EPEVTQTPSHQVTQMGQEVILRCVPISNHLYFYWYRQILGQKVEFLVSFYNNEISEKSEIFDDQFSVERPDGSNFTLKIRSTKLEDSAMYFCASSADRGLNEQYFGPGTRLTVT.

This chain connects TRBV6-1 to TRBJ2-3; tentative D call: TRBD2 (5 bases). The ends were cut back, 10 bases at V and 6 bases at J, with 11 bases in the middle. CDR3 length: 11 residues. The germline V gene has CDR1 MNHNS and CDR2 SASEGT. CDR3 protein: CATSGLDTQYF. As DNA, the CDR3 is TGTGCCACCTCGGGATTGGATACGCAGTATTTT.